The T cell receptor beta chain described here comes from a study of blood T cell repertoires in COVID-19. Germline V gene data show CDR1 as DFQATT and CDR2 as SNEGSKA (reference sequence). V lost 3 bases and J lost 3; bases outside the gene matches: 5. This CDR3 has 14 amino acids. Original methodology: Estimation of nucleated cell counts was performed using reference gene primer amplification. Profiled with immunoSEQ multiplex PCR; TCRdb holds only in-frame clones, not every one. Clone size and V and J calls were adopted from that table, with D and trimming inferred from the DNA. This sample has around 50,000 clones; roughly nine tenths occur once, and the top ten carry 20% to 25%.

The chain carries TRBV20-1 and TRBJ2-1, with TRBD2 matching over 7 bases. This TCR was recovered from a woman at least 80 years old with COVID-19, enrolled during active disease. Input material: peripheral blood. CDR3 sequence (DNA): TGCAGTGCTAGTTTGGGCGGGGGCTACAATGAGCAGTTCTTC. It codes for CSASLGGGYNEQFF.